Listed below are T cell receptor beta chains from one sample, sequenced in a study of T cell changes during pregnancy in multiple sclerosis. The assay was immunoSEQ multiplex PCR, and TCRdb's table has in-frame clones only and misses some. The data contain 55,000 to 85,000 clones, about 94% of them seen just once; the ten biggest clones take up less than 0.6%. The input for sequencing was peripheral blood, taken in the third trimester of pregnancy. These receptors were obtained from a female donor with multiple sclerosis, enrolled in a pregnancy study. Each CDR3 is given with its conserved first and last residue. The order of the fields is V gene, clone size, D gene, J gene, CDR3 protein, CDR3 DNA. D genes are given only for firm matches. Size tells how often a clone was seen (once, few, many) or the class of an expanded clone, and some rows leave it out.

TRBV9	.	TRBD2	TRBJ2-1	CASSVGSGGAWGGEQFF	TGTGCCAGCAGCGTAGGTAGCGGGGGGGCCTGGGGCGGTGAGCAGTTCTTC
TRBV2	.	TRBD1	TRBJ1-2	CASSAGTGALYGYTF	TGTGCCAGCAGTGCCGGGACAGGGGCACTCTATGGCTACACCTTC
TRBV7-9	.	TRBD1	TRBJ1-2	CASSLFRGELHYGYTF	TGTGCCAGCAGCTTGTTCAGGGGGGAATTGCACTATGGCTACACCTTC
TRBV6-4	.	TRBD1	TRBJ1-6	CASSDSSGTGGSPLHF	TGTGCCAGCAGTGACTCGAGCGGGACAGGGGGATCACCCCTCCACTTT
TRBV14	.	TRBD2	TRBJ2-3	CASSQVASGSTDTQYF	TGTGCCAGCAGCCAAGTGGCTAGCGGAAGCACAGATACGCAGTATTTT
TRBV9	.	TRBD2	TRBJ2-1	CASSEGLVPYNEQFF	TGTGCCAGCAGCGAGGGACTAGTCCCCTACAATGAGCAGTTCTTC
TRBV5-6	.	TRBD1	TRBJ1-2	CASSPLDRGSAYGYTF	TGTGCCAGCAGCCCCCTGGACAGGGGATCAGCGTATGGCTACACCTTC
TRBV19	.	TRBD1	TRBJ1-2	CASDRAAGYTF	TGTGCCAGTGACAGGGCGGCTGGCTACACCTTC
TRBV6-5	.	.	TRBJ2-3	CASSLVQGTSTDTQYF	TGTGCCAGCAGTTTAGTACAGGGCACTAGCACAGATACGCAGTATTTT
TRBV7-3	.	TRBD1	TRBJ2-2	CASSPTGAGELFF	TGTGCCAGCAGCCCAACAGGGGCAGGGGAGCTGTTTTTT
TRBV27	.	.	TRBJ2-1	CASSLLAAYNEQFF	TGTGCCAGCAGTTTACTAGCAGCGTACAATGAGCAGTTCTTC
TRBV7-8	.	.	TRBJ2-5	CASSLAAQETQYF	TGTGCCAGCAGCTTAGCGGCCCAAGAGACCCAGTACTTC
TRBV7-9	once	TRBD1	TRBJ2-1	CASSSWTGAGDEQFF	TGTGCCAGCAGCTCCTGGACAGGGGCGGGCGATGAGCAGTTCTTC
TRBV6-6	once	.	TRBJ1-2	CASSYSPVGGNYGYTF	TGTGCCAGCAGTTACTCCCCTGTCGGGGGAAACTATGGCTACACCTTC
TRBV5-6	.	TRBD1	TRBJ1-2	CASSRGQGIYGYTF	TGTGCCAGCAGCCGGGGACAGGGTATCTATGGCTACACCTTC
TRBV19	once	TRBD1	TRBJ1-1	CASSVDTGGRAFF	TGTGCCAGTAGTGTCGACACAGGGGGCAGAGCTTTCTTT
TRBV5-4	.	.	TRBJ1-2	CASSLAWQGRANYGYTF	TGTGCCAGCAGCTTGGCCTGGCAGGGGAGGGCTAACTATGGCTACACCTTC
TRBV5-1	.	.	TRBJ1-6	CASSLGTVYNSPLHF	TGCGCCAGCAGCTTGGGGACAGTCTATAATTCACCCCTCCACTTT
TRBV19	few	.	TRBJ1-1	CASSSLSGSAEAFF	TGTGCCAGTAGTAGCCTCTCAGGGTCCGCTGAAGCTTTCTTT
TRBV9	.	.	TRBJ1-6	CASSVEGLPGRPLHF	TGTGCCAGCAGCGTAGAGGGACTGCCGGGAAGGCCCCTCCACTTT
TRBV5-4	.	TRBD1	TRBJ1-2	CASSLGQGRYGYTF	TGTGCCAGCAGCTTGGGACAGGGAAGGTATGGCTACACCTTC
TRBV9	.	.	TRBJ1-5	CASSAGGGIGQPQHF	TGTGCCAGCAGCGCCGGCGGGGGGATTGGACAGCCCCAGCATTTT
TRBV7-2	.	.	TRBJ2-7	CASSLGGSDSYEQYF	TGTGCCAGCAGCTTAGGCGGGTCCGACTCCTACGAGCAGTACTTC
TRBV9	once	.	TRBJ1-3	CASSEDYYSGNTIYF	TGTGCCAGCAGCGAGGACTACTACTCTGGAAACACCATATATTTT
TRBV29-1	once	TRBD1	TRBJ2-7	CSGGGQGLSEQYF	TGCAGCGGGGGGGGACAGGGGCTGAGCGAGCAGTACTTC
TRBV28	.	.	TRBJ1-5	CASSSPGPGNQPQHF	TGTGCCAGCAGTTCCCCCGGACCGGGGAATCAGCCCCAGCATTTT
TRBV4-2	.	.	TRBJ2-7	CASSQVERGLYEQYF	TGTGCCAGCAGCCAAGTCGAAAGGGGCCTCTACGAGCAGTACTTC
TRBV5-4	.	.	TRBJ1-2	CASSLVTGPGGYGYTF	TGTGCCAGCAGCCTCGTCACAGGGCCTGGGGGCTATGGCTACACCTTC
TRBV2	.	TRBD1	TRBJ1-1	CASSSTGGTEAFF	TGTGCCAGCAGTAGTACAGGGGGCACTGAAGCTTTCTTT
TRBV7-2	.	TRBD2	TRBJ2-2	CASSPGLAGGFNTGELFF	TGTGCCAGCAGCCCGGGACTAGCGGGGGGTTTCAACACCGGGGAGCTGTTTTTT
TRBV6-5	.	.	TRBJ2-5	CASSYGRREVQETQYF	TGTGCCAGCAGTTATGGGCGCAGGGAGGTCCAAGAGACCCAGTACTTC
TRBV4-3	.	TRBD2	TRBJ2-1	CASSQVPPGAGGANEQFF	TGCGCCAGCAGCCAAGTCCCCCCGGGAGCGGGGGGAGCTAATGAGCAGTTCTTC
TRBV9	.	TRBD1	TRBJ2-5	CASGRTGDGETQYF	TGTGCCAGCGGGAGGACAGGGGATGGAGAGACCCAGTACTTC
TRBV5-4	.	.	TRBJ1-6	CASSFLEGNSPLHF	TGTGCCAGCAGCTTCTTGGAGGGAAATTCACCCCTCCACTTT
TRBV7-2	.	.	TRBJ1-4	CASSLYGPVNEKLFF	TGTGCCAGCAGCTTATATGGGCCAGTTAATGAAAAACTGTTTTTT
TRBV5-1	.	.	TRBJ2-2	CASRSDLTGELFF	TGCGCCAGCAGGTCGGACTTGACCGGGGAGCTGTTTTTT
TRBV7-2	few	TRBD1	TRBJ1-6	CASSLSAGGNSPLHF	TGTGCCAGCAGCTTATCGGCAGGGGGCAACTCACCCCTCCACTTT
TRBV19	once	.	TRBJ2-7	CASSMSRGIYEQYF	TGTGCCAGTAGTATGAGTCGCGGGATCTACGAGCAGTACTTC
TRBV2	.	TRBD2	TRBJ2-1	CASTLTRAGGLNEQFF	TGTGCCAGCACCCTTACCAGGGCGGGGGGGCTCAATGAGCAGTTCTTC
TRBV5-1	.	TRBD1	TRBJ2-7	CASSLGDSSYEQYF	TGCGCCAGCAGCTTAGGGGACAGCTCCTACGAGCAGTACTTC
TRBV6-5	.	.	TRBJ2-7	CASSLGSQGEQYF	TGTGCCAGCAGTCTGGGGTCCCAGGGAGAGCAGTACTTC
TRBV4-3	.	TRBD1	TRBJ2-5	CASSQDTGGPGETQYF	TGCGCCAGCAGCCAAGATACAGGGGGGCCTGGGGAGACCCAGTACTTC
TRBV12-5	.	.	TRBJ1-5	CASGTRGSNQPQHF	TGTGCTAGTGGGACTCGAGGCAGCAATCAGCCCCAGCATTTT
TRBV7-6	.	TRBD2	TRBJ2-3	CASSLARAGGSMDTQYF	TGTGCCAGCAGCTTAGCGAGGGCGGGGGGCTCAATGGATACGCAGTATTTT
TRBV19	.	.	TRBJ1-5	CASSIGGHSLDQHF	TGTGCCAGTAGTATAGGAGGGCACTCCTTGGATCAGCATTTT
TRBV4-3	.	.	TRBJ2-7	CASSQVLGGKDYEQYF	TGCGCCAGCAGCCAAGTATTAGGAGGGAAAGACTACGAGCAGTACTTC
TRBV5-5	.	.	TRBJ1-3	CASSRDFPSSGNTIYF	TGTGCCAGCAGCCGGGACTTCCCGAGCTCTGGAAACACCATATATTTT
TRBV7-9	.	TRBD2	TRBJ2-5	CASSTPGLQETQYF	TGTGCCAGCAGCACGCCGGGACTACAAGAGACCCAGTACTTC
TRBV10-3	.	TRBD2	TRBJ2-7	CATTFPLRLAGSDEQYF	TGTGCCACCACCTTTCCTCTTAGACTAGCGGGGTCTGACGAGCAGTACTTC
TRBV7-6	.	TRBD1	TRBJ2-5	CASSLAARGHGETQYF	TGTGCCAGCAGCTTAGCGGCCAGGGGGCATGGGGAGACCCAGTACTTC
TRBV7-2	.	TRBD2	TRBJ2-5	CASSIGGVVQETQYF	TGTGCCAGCAGCATTGGGGGGGTAGTCCAAGAGACCCAGTACTTC
TRBV2	.	.	TRBJ2-7	CASSDNGSPRYEQYF	TGTGCCAGCAGTGATAATGGCAGTCCCCGCTACGAGCAGTACTTC
TRBV7-6	few	.	TRBJ2-7	CASSLGRNYEQYF	TGTGCCAGCAGCTTAGGGAGGAATTACGAGCAGTACTTC
TRBV6-5	.	.	TRBJ1-6	CASSYAGGAPLHF	TGTGCCAGCAGTTACGCAGGAGGAGCACCCCTCCACTTT
TRBV5-6	.	.	TRBJ2-7	CASSRDTLEQYF	TGTGCCAGCAGCAGGGACACTCTCGAGCAGTACTTC